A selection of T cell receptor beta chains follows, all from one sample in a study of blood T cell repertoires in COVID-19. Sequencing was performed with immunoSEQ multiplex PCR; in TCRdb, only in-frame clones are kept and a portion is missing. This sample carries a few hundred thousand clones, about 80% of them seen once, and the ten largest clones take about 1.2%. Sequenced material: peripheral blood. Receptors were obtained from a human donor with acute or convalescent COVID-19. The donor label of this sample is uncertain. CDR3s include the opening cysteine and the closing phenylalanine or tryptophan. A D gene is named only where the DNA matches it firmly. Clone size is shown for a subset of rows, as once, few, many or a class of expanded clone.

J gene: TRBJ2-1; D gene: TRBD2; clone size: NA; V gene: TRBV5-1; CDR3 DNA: TGCGCCAGCAGCTTTAGACTAGCGGGAGGGTCAAATGAGCAGTTCTTC; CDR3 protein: CASSFRLAGGSNEQFF
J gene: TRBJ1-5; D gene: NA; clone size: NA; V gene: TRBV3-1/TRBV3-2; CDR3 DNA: TGTGCCAGCAGCCAACGCTCCGCGGCGGGAGTTAGCAATCAGCCCCAGCATTTT; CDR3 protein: CASSQRSAAGVSNQPQHF
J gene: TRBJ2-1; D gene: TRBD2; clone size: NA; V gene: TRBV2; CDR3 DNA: TGTGCCAGCAGTGCCCGCGGCGGGGGGAATGAGCAGTTCTTC; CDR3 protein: CASSARGGGNEQFF
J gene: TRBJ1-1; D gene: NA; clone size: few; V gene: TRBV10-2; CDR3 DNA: TGCGCCAGGACAGAGAACACTGAAGCTTTCTTT; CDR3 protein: CARTENTEAFF
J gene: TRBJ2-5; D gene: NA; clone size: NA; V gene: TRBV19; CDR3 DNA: TGTGCCAGTAGTATCGGAGGGGTCGAAGAGACCCAGTACTTC; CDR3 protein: CASSIGGVEETQYF
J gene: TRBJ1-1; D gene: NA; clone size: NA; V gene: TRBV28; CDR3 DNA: TGTGCCAGCAGTTTCGGGGGGGTAGGCACTGAAGCTTTCTTT; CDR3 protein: CASSFGGVGTEAFF
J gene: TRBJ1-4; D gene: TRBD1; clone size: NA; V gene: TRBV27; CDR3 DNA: TGTGCCAGCAGGCGCCATGACAGGGCGACTAATGAAAAACTGTTTTTT; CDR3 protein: CASRRHDRATNEKLFF
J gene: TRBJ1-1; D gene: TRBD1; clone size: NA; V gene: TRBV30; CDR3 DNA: TGTGCCTGGAGGAGTCGGACAGGGGGCCATACCACTGAAGCTTTCTTT; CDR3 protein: CAWRSRTGGHTTEAFF
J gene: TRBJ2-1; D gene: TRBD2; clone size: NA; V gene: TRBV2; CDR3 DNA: TGTGCCAGCAGCCGCGAACTAGCGGGAGTTTACAATGAGCAGTTCTTC; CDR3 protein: CASSRELAGVYNEQFF
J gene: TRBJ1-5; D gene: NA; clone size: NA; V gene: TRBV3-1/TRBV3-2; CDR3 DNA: TGTGCCAGCAGCCAAACCAACCTAGGACCCCAGCATTTT; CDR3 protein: CASSQTNLGPQHF
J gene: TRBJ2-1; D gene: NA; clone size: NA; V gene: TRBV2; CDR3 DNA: TGTGCCAGCAGTCGCGACAGTTACAGGGAGCAGTTCTTC; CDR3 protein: CASSRDSYREQFF
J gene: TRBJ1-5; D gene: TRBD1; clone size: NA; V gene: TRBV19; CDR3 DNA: TGTGCCAGTAGTTTTACAGGGGTAGGCAATCAGCCCCAGCATTTT; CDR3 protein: CASSFTGVGNQPQHF
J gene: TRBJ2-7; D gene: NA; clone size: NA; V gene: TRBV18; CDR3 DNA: TGTGCCAGCTCACCACCGCGTGCCCTCTCCTACGAGCAGTACTTC; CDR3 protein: CASSPPRALSYEQYF
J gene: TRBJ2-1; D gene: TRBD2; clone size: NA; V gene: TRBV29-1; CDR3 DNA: TGCAGCGTTGTTCCGGGACTAGCGGTCGACAATGAGCAGTTCTTC; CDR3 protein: CSVVPGLAVDNEQFF
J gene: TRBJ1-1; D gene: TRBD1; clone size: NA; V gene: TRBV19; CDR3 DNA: TGTGCCAGTGGTGGGACAGGGGAGTCCCACACTGAAGCTTTCTTT; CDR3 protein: CASGGTGESHTEAFF
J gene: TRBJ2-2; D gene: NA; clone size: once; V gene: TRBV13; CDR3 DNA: TGTGCCAGCAGCTTGGGCCTCACCGGGGAGCTGTTTTTT; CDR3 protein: CASSLGLTGELFF
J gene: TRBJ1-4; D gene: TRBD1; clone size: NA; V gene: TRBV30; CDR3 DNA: TGTGCCTGGAGGACAGGGTCCACTAATGAAAAACTGTTTTTT; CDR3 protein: CAWRTGSTNEKLFF
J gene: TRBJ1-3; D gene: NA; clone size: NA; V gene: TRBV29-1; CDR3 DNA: TGCAGCGTTGGAGAACAGTACTCTGGAAACACCATATATTTT; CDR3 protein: CSVGEQYSGNTIYF
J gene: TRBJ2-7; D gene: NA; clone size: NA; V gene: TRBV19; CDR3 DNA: TGTGCCAGTAGTATGGCGGCGGGGGCCTCCTACGAGCAGTACTTC; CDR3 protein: CASSMAAGASYEQYF
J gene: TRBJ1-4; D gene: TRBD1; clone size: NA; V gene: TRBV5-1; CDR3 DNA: TGCGCCAGCAGCTTGGAGGGGGCGGTTTTGTCGAAACTGTTTTTT; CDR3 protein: CASSLEGAVLSKLFF
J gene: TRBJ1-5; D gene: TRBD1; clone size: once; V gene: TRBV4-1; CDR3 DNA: TGCGCCAGCAGCCCCCAGGACAGGGGACCTGAGCCCCAGCATTTT; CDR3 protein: CASSPQDRGPEPQHF
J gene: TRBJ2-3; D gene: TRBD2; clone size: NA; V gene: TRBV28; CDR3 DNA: TGTGCCAGCAGTGGGGGGGTTCGAGATACGCAGTATTTT; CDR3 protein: CASSGGVRDTQYF
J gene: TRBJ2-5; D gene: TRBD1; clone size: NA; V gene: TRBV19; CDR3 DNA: TGTGCCAGTAGTGGTAGAGGGGGCATCGGAGAGACCCAGTACTTC; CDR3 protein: CASSGRGGIGETQYF
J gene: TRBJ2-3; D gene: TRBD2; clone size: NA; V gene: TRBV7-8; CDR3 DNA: TGTGCCAGCAGCTTAGCGCTAGCGGGCAAAGCAGATACGCAGTATTTT; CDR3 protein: CASSLALAGKADTQYF
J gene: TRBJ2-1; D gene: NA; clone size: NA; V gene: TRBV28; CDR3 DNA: TGTGCCAGCAGTTTGAGTCGGGCCTACAATGAGCAGTTCTTC; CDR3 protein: CASSLSRAYNEQFF
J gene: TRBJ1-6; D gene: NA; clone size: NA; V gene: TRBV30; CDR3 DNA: TGTGCCTGGAGTGTAGGAGATCCGCGCTATAATTCACCCCTCCACTTT; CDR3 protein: CAWSVGDPRYNSPLHF
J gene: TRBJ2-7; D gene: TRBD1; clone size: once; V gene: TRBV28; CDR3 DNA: TGTGCCTCTGGCCTATTCGGACAGGGGGCGCGTGAGCAGTACTTC; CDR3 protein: CASGLFGQGAREQYF
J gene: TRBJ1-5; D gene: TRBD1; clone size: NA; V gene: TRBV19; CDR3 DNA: TGTGCCAGTAGTCCGACCGCGGGACAGAGGAATCAGCCCCAGCATTTT; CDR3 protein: CASSPTAGQRNQPQHF
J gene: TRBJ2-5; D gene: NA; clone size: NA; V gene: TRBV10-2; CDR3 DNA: TGCGCCAGCAAGGAGGGGCGGGAGACCCAGTACTTC; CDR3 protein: CASKEGRETQYF
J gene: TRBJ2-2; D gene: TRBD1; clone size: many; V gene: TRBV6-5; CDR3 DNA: TGTGCCAGCAGGGTCCAGGGGGCGAACACCGGGGAGCTGTTTTTT; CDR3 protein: CASRVQGANTGELFF
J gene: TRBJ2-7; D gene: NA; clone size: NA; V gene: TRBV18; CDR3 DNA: TGTGCCAGCTCACCCCCTCGCCAGGGAACCTACGAGCAGTACTTC; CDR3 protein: CASSPPRQGTYEQYF
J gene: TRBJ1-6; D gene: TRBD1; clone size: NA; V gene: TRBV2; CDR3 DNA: TGTGCCAGCAGTGAAGGGACAGGCGTTCTGGCCCTCCACTTT; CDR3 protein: CASSEGTGVLALHF
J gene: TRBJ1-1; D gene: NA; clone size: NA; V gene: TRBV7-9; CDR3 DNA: TGTGCCAGCAGACCAGCGGGGACGCGCAACACTGAAGCTTTCTTT; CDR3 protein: CASRPAGTRNTEAFF
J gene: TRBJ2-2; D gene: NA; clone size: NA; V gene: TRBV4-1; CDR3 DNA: TGCGCCAGCAGCCAAGAATCGGTACAGGGACCCTGGGAGCTGTTTTTT; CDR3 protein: CASSQESVQGPWELFF
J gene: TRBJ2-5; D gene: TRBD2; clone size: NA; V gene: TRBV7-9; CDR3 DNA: TGTGCCAGCACCCCTGGACTAGCGGGGTTCCAGTGGGGCGAGACCCAGTACTTC; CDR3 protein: CASTPGLAGFQWGETQYF
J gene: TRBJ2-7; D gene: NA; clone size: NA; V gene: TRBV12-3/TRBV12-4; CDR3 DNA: TGTGCCAGCAGTCACTACGCGACAGACGAGCAGTACTTC; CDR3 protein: CASSHYATDEQYF
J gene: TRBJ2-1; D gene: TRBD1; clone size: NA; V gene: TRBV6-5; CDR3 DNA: TGTGCCAGCAGACTGGACAGGGGCTACACGAATGAGCAGTTCTTC; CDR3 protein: CASRLDRGYTNEQFF
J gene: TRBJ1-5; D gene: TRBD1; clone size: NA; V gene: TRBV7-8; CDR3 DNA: TGTGCCAGCAGCTTAGTAATGGCAGGGGGCCTGGGGAGCAATCAGCCCCAGCATTTT; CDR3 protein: CASSLVMAGGLGSNQPQHF
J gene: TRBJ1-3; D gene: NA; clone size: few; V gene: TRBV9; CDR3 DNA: TGTGCCAGCAGCGTAGGACAGGCATATGGAAACACCATATATTTT; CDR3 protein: CASSVGQAYGNTIYF
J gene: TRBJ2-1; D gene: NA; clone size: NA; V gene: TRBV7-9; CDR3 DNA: TGTGCCAGCAGCATTACGGCGGGCGGGAGAAGGGGGGATGAGCAGTTCTTC; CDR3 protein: CASSITAGGRRGDEQFF
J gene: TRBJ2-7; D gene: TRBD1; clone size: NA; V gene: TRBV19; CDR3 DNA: TGTGCCAGTAGTTATGGTTCCGGGACAGGGTCCTACGAGCAGTACTTC; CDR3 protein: CASSYGSGTGSYEQYF
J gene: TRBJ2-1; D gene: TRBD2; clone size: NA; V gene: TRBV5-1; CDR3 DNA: TGCGCCAGCAGCTTTTCAGCGGGGGGCTACAATGAGCAGTTCTTC; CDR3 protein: CASSFSAGGYNEQFF
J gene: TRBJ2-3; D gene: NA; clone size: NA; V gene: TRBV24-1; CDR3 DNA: TGTGCCACCAGGGCCAGGGTACCAGATACGCAGTATTTT; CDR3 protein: CATRARVPDTQYF
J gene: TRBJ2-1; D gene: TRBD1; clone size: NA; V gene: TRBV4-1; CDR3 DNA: TGCGCCAGCAGCCAAGGGACAGGGACCAATGAGCAGTTCTTC; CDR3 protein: CASSQGTGTNEQFF
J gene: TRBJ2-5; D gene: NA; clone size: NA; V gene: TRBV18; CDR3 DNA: TGTGCCAGCTCTCTTGGACTCCAAGAGACCCAGTACTTC; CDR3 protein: CASSLGLQETQYF
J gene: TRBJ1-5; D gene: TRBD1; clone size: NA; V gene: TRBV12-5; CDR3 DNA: TGTGCTAGTGGCCTGACAGGGATGCAGCCCCAGCATTTT; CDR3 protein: CASGLTGMQPQHF
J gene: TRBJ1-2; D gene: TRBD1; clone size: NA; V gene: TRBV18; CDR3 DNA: TGTGCCAGCTCACCACAGGGACAGGGAAGCTACACCTTC; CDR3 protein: CASSPQGQGSYTF
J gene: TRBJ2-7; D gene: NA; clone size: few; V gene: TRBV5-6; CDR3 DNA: TGTGCCAGCAGCCGACCGCGGACTGTGAGCTCCTACGAGCAGTACTTC; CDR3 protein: CASSRPRTVSSYEQYF
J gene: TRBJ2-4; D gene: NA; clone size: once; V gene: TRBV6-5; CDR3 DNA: TGTGCCAGCAGTACCGGAGGGGCCAAAAACATTCAGTACTTC; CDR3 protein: CASSTGGAKNIQYF
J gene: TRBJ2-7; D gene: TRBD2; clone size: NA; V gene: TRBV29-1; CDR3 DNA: TGCAGCGTCGGGACTAGCGGGAGCTACGAGCAGTACTTC; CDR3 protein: CSVGTSGSYEQYF
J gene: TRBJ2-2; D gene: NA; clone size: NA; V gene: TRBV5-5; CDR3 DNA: TGTGCCAGCAGCGACGGCGGGGCGGCCGGGGAGCTGTTTTTT; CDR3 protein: CASSDGGAAGELFF
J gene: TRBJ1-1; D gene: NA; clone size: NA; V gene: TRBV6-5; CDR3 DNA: TGTGCCAGCCAAACAGTACTTGGGACTGAAGCTTTCTTT; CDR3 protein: CASQTVLGTEAFF
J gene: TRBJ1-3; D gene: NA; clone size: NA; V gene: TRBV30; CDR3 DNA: TGTGCCTGGGAAACAGGGGGAAACACCATATATTTT; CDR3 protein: CAWETGGNTIYF
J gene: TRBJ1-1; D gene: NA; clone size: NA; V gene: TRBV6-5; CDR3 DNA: TGTGCCAGCAGAAGAGTATCTAGCACTGAAGCTTTCTTT; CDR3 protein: CASRRVSSTEAFF
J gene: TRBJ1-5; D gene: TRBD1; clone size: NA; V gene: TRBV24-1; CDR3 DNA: TGTGCCACCAGTGATGGGACAGGGGGATCTAGGGGTCAGCCCCAGCATTTT; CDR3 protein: CATSDGTGGSRGQPQHF
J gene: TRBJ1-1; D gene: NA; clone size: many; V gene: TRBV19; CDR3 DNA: TGTGCCAGTAGTATTTCCGTGAACACTGAAGCTTTCTTT; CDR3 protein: CASSISVNTEAFF
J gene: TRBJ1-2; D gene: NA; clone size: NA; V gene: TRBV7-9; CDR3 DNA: TGTGCCAGCAGCCCTCAGGTCTATGGCTACACCTTC; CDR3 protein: CASSPQVYGYTF